The rows below give T cell receptor beta chains drawn from one sample of a study of CD8 T cells in Susac syndrome. TCRdb independently ran MiXCR on the immunoSEQ multiplex PCR reads; one entry per CDR3 protein. The sample shows 130,000 or so distinct CDR3 sequences, 65% to 90% of them seen only once. Specimen: CD8+ T cells from PBMCs. These receptors came from a human donor with multiple sclerosis. Each CDR3 is given without its conserved first and last residue. Size is omitted from some rows. Given values are once, few, many or a class for expanded clones.

V,J,size,CDR3
TRBV24-1,TRBJ2-5,once,ATEDSDGPPEAQY
TRBV6-5,TRBJ2-1,once,ASSWTGQSDNEQF
TRBV3-1,TRBJ2-5,NA,ASSQGETSGGQETQY
TRBV7-2,TRBJ2-3,NA,ASSLLNKADTQY
TRBV20-1,TRBJ2-7,NA,SAGTGYEQY
TRBV2,TRBJ1-4,NA,ASGGQIGEEKLF
TRBV27,TRBJ2-1,NA,ASSWLAGGLYNEQF
TRBV5-1,TRBJ2-1,NA,ASSFRTVQF
TRBV27,TRBJ2-7,once,ASSSPGGGSYEQY
TRBV13,TRBJ2-5,NA,ASSLFGPGIETQY
TRBV19,TRBJ2-1,NA,ASSNGLNFNEQF
TRBV2,TRBJ1-5,NA,ASSGRSGGQKGNQPQH
TRBV27,TRBJ1-1,NA,ASSFGGPSEAF
TRBV7-6,TRBJ1-5,NA,ASSLDRARGQPQH
TRBV7-6,TRBJ1-1,NA,ASSLRQGVSSDTEAF
TRBV27,TRBJ2-1,NA,ASSFINNEQF
TRBV20-1,TRBJ2-5,NA,SARVYSQETQY
TRBV5-5,TRBJ2-2,NA,ASSLGAGPNTGELF
TRBV5-6,TRBJ1-2,few,ASSLGGRYGYT
TRBV11-2,TRBJ2-1,NA,ASSLLAGDLYNEQF
TRBV27,TRBJ2-5,NA,ASSLTAQRGETQY
TRBV18,TRBJ1-5,NA,ASSRRGVRGRTQPQH
TRBV7-2,TRBJ2-5,few,ASNIVPGQGVETQY
TRBV14,TRBJ1-1,NA,ASSQVQFIEAF
TRBV7-9,TRBJ1-1,NA,ASSLKGGPEAF
TRBV6-1,TRBJ2-7,few,ASSEGPSYEQY